This TCR beta chain emerged from a study of T-cell memory formation after mild COVID-19 (dated by TCRdb to 2020 to 2023). With regard to the full study: Most TCR sequence clusters were specific to one of the two donors. In a couple of donors, T-cell clones that expanded and contracted after mild COVID-19 were followed by sequencing TCRalpha and TCRbeta repertoires longitudinally. The cohort was made up of two young adult volunteers, one female and one male, who were previously healthy.

Spanning cysteine to phenylalanine, the CDR3 consists of 16 amino acids. The read is trimmed to its CDR3 DNA, 48 bases read in frame from base 1. From the germline V gene, CDR1 is SGDLS and CDR2 is YYNGEE. Relative to germline, V is 0 bases shorter and J is 1 base shorter, with 10 bases between their ends. Instrument used: Illumina NovaSeq 6000. TCRalpha and TCRbeta cDNA libraries were constructed by 5'RACE with constant-segment primers, with sample barcodes and unique molecular identifiers being introduced. Trizol reagent was used to extract RNA from every sample. Library amplification was performed in two PCR steps, and a second sample barcode and Illumina TruSeq adapters were introduced in the second step. Libraries were sequenced on an Illumina NovaSeq with 2 x 150 bp paired-end reads. The study's processing was this. Demultiplexing of reads and collapsing into UMI-guided consensus sequences were performed with migec v1.2.7. Using mixcr v2.1.11, UMI consensuses were aligned to TRA and TRB V and J templates and then assembled into clonotypes. A clonotype was counted as expanded or contracted only when both edgeR and NoisET called the clonotype significant, with the noise models trained on biological replicates. For edgeR calls, the thresholds were a false discovery rate-adjusted p below 0.01 and a log2 fold-change of 1. As an exploratory analysis of dynamics, max-normalized trajectories of the 1000 most abundant clonotypes were examined by PCA with hierarchical clustering. Separately sequenced CD4+ and CD8+ repertoires were used to assign a CD4 or CD8 phenotype to each responding clone. TCRdb's own reprocessing of the public reads used fastp at Q25 and MiXCR and kept productive beta chains. Each CDR3 protein appears once, grouped with its most common genes and DNA. TCRdb assigned the V and J calls; the authors' analysis was not used. For this sample there are approximately 150,000 distinct CDR3 sequences; 19% appear just once. Of the sample, over 2% falls within the top ten clones.

Points the paper makes about the study in general: Contracting CD4+ clones were found mainly in CM and EM memory subsets, while CD8+ clones were enriched in EMRA. Whether the second-wave clones peaking on day 37 were SARS-CoV-2 specific was not confirmed. Clones contracting from day 15 to 85 had balanced CD4/CD8 phenotypes, while a second wave expanding from day 15 to 37 was biased towards CD4+. Only a couple of mild cases were covered by the study, and larger cohorts that include severe cases with pre-infection samples were considered necessary. Some responding clones were detected in pre-infection memory, suggesting pre-existing cross-reactive memory T cells joined the SARS-CoV-2 response.

Concerning this clonotype itself: The antigen this receptor binds is unknown. No per-base quality is available; no much larger clone lies one base away.

Ficoll-Paque density gradient centrifugation was used to isolate PBMCs. Sample: PBMCs or a T cell subset sorted from them (not recorded which). This clonotype originated in an adult woman who had mild COVID-19 (a few samples of this study predate the infection). The sample titles of this study are shuffled in the database, so cell type and time point are left out; the donor was told from shared clones. Recombination joined TRBV9 with TRBJ2-2; possibly the D gene is TRBD2, per 5 matching bases. The nucleotide sequence reads as follows: TGTGCCAGCAGCGTAGGGAGGACGGTGAACACCGGGGAGCTGTTTTTT. Its product reads: CASSVGRTVNTGELFF.